These T cell receptor beta chains were read from a single sample in a study of CD8+ T cells in alopecia areata. Some clones are missing from TCRdb's copy, which holds only in-frame ones; the method was immunoSEQ multiplex PCR. Here the sample spans roughly 250,000 clones, around two thirds being singletons. This specimen was CD4+ T cells sorted from blood, taken at week 0. The receptors were sampled from a human donor with alopecia areata. Both conserved end residues are part of each CDR3. A D gene is named only where the DNA matches it firmly. Some rows mark clone size as missing; the rest say once, few, many or name a class of expanded clone.

J	D	V	size	DNA	CDR3
TRBJ2-7	.	TRBV9	.	TGTGCCAGCAGCGCGACAGGTTACGAGCAGTACTTC	CASSATGYEQYF
TRBJ1-2	.	TRBV7-2	.	TGTGCCAGCAGCCCCGATATGTATGGCTACACCTTC	CASSPDMYGYTF
TRBJ1-1	.	TRBV29-1	.	TGCAGCAGCGGGGCACCATTGAACACTGAAGCTTTCTTT	CSSGAPLNTEAFF
TRBJ2-7	TRBD2	TRBV5-1	.	TGCGCCAGCGCGCCCGGGGGGTCCTACGAGCAGTACTTC	CASAPGGSYEQYF
TRBJ2-7	.	TRBV15	.	TGTGCCACCAGCAGAGATGTTACCTACGAGCAGTACTTC	CATSRDVTYEQYF
TRBJ2-4	TRBD1	TRBV25-1	few	TGTGCCAGCAGTCGGACAGGGGGCGCAAACATTCAGTACTTC	CASSRTGGANIQYF
TRBJ1-5	.	TRBV30	once	TGTGCCTGGAGTGACCGCCGGCTAGGAGGGGATCAGCCCCAGCATTTT	CAWSDRRLGGDQPQHF
TRBJ2-4	TRBD2	TRBV7-9	.	TGTGCCAGCAGCCCTAGCGGGGGGGCCTCCAAAAACATTCAGTACTTC	CASSPSGGASKNIQYF
TRBJ2-5	TRBD1	TRBV27	.	TGTGCCAGCAGTTTGGTGGCAGGGGGCAGGGAGACCCAGTACTTC	CASSLVAGGRETQYF
TRBJ1-6	.	TRBV25-1	.	TGTGCCAGCAGTGAATTAGCGTCCTCTTCACCCCTCCACTTT	CASSELASSSPLHF
TRBJ2-2	.	TRBV5-1	.	TGCGCCAGCAGCTGGGACACCGGGGAGCTGTTTTTT	CASSWDTGELFF
TRBJ2-7	.	TRBV6-1	.	TGTGCCAGCAGTGAACCGGGGAGCTCCTACGAGCAGTACTTC	CASSEPGSSYEQYF
TRBJ2-5	.	TRBV20-1	few	TGCAGTGCTTGGACCAAAGAGACCCAGTACTTC	CSAWTKETQYF
TRBJ2-3	.	TRBV27	.	TGTGCCAGCAGTTTACGGCAGGGGGGAATAGATACGCAGTATTTT	CASSLRQGGIDTQYF
TRBJ2-6	.	TRBV30	.	TGTGCCTGGAGTGGACAAGGGACTGGGGCCAACGTCCTGACTTTC	CAWSGQGTGANVLTF
TRBJ1-6	TRBD1	TRBV7-4	.	TGTGCCAACAGTCCAAGGGGACAGGGAGGAGATTCACCCCTCCACTTT	CANSPRGQGGDSPLHF
TRBJ2-3	TRBD2	TRBV5-1	few	TGCGCCAGCAGCTACCTTAATAGCGGGAGCACAGATACGCAGTATTTT	CASSYLNSGSTDTQYF
TRBJ2-5	.	TRBV6-5	.	TGTGCCAGCAGTTCCGGACCTGGACGGGAGGAGACCCAGTACTTC	CASSSGPGREETQYF
TRBJ1-1	.	TRBV6-5	few	TGTGCCAGCAGTTACCGTGGGGCTGGAGAAGCTTTCTTT	CASSYRGAGEAFF
TRBJ1-2	TRBD1	TRBV6-5	few	TGTGCCAGCGGGACAGGGGCATATGGCTACACCTTC	CASGTGAYGYTF
TRBJ1-1	.	TRBV30	.	TGTGCCTCGGAGCGTTGGAGGGGGAACACTGAAGCTTTCTTT	CASERWRGNTEAFF
TRBJ1-1	TRBD1	TRBV29-1	.	TGCAGCGTAGGAGGGGGCAGAGAGACTGAAGCTTTCTTT	CSVGGGRETEAFF
TRBJ1-2	TRBD1	TRBV4-1	few	TGCGCCAGCAGCCAACTGGGGACAGGGCCTGGCTACACCTTC	CASSQLGTGPGYTF
TRBJ1-2	.	TRBV7-2	few	TGTGCCAGCAGCTTAGGTCGGGGGTTCTATGGCTACACCTTC	CASSLGRGFYGYTF
TRBJ1-2	TRBD1	TRBV5-1	.	TGCGCCAGCAGCTTGGGGGACAGGGCCTATGGCTACACCTTC	CASSLGDRAYGYTF
TRBJ1-2	.	TRBV5-6	.	TGTGCCAGCAGCCCGACACCTCGGGAGGGCTACACCTTC	CASSPTPREGYTF
TRBJ1-2	.	TRBV29-1	.	TGCAGCGCTACCGTAGGGAGCTATGGCTACACCTTC	CSATVGSYGYTF
TRBJ2-3	.	TRBV30	once	TGTGCCTGGAGCGCGCTCAGGGATACGCAGTATTTT	CAWSALRDTQYF
TRBJ2-3	TRBD2	TRBV10-3	.	TGTGCCATCAGCCGGACTAGCGGGGGGGCCACAGATACGCAGTATTTT	CAISRTSGGATDTQYF
TRBJ1-4	TRBD1	TRBV4-3	.	TGCGCCAGCAGCCCGGGACAGGGATCGGATGAAAAACTGTTTTTT	CASSPGQGSDEKLFF
TRBJ2-5	.	TRBV6-6	.	TGTGCCAGCAGCATCGGGTGGGCGGAGACCCAGTACTTC	CASSIGWAETQYF
TRBJ2-1	.	TRBV5-4	.	TGTGCCAGCAGCCCTGACAGTGATGAGCAGTTCTTC	CASSPDSDEQFF
TRBJ1-2	.	TRBV29-1	few	TGCAGCGTTGGTCAACACCCTAACTATGGCTACACCTTC	CSVGQHPNYGYTF
TRBJ2-2	.	TRBV4-3	.	TGCGCCAGCAGCCAAGGGGGAACCACCGGGGAGCTGTTTTTT	CASSQGGTTGELFF
TRBJ1-2	.	TRBV30	.	TGTGCCTGGAATGATCTTGGTGGTGTCACCTTC	CAWNDLGGVTF
TRBJ1-4	.	TRBV27	.	TGTGCCAGCAGTTCGAGGGTTATCGGTGAAAAACTGTTTTTT	CASSSRVIGEKLFF
TRBJ2-7	TRBD2	TRBV29-1	few	TGCAGCGTTGAAACGGCTAGCGGGGCTACCTACGAGCAGTACTTC	CSVETASGATYEQYF
TRBJ2-5	.	TRBV5-1	.	TGCGCCAGCAGGAAAGCTGGCCAGTTGGAGACCCAGTACTTC	CASRKAGQLETQYF
TRBJ2-5	.	TRBV11-2	few	TGTGCCAGCAGCTTAGCAGAGACCCAGTACTTC	CASSLAETQYF
TRBJ2-5	.	TRBV5-1	.	TGCGCCAGCAGCTTGCAGGACGGAGAGACCCAGTACTTC	CASSLQDGETQYF
TRBJ2-5	TRBD2	TRBV2	.	TGTGCCAGCAGCCCGGGACTAGCCCAAGAGACCCAGTACTTC	CASSPGLAQETQYF
TRBJ2-2	TRBD1	TRBV5-1	.	TGCGCCAGCAGCTTGAAGAGGACAGGGGTTGTGAGGACCGGGGAGCTGTTTTTT	CASSLKRTGVVRTGELFF
TRBJ2-3	.	TRBV10-3	.	TGTGCCATCAGGGGAGGAGGGGCTGGAGATACGCAGTATTTT	CAIRGGGAGDTQYF
TRBJ2-2	.	TRBV29-1	few	TGCAGCGTTGATGTAGCCCAGGCGGGCACCGGGGAGCTGTTTTTT	CSVDVAQAGTGELFF
TRBJ1-5	.	TRBV6-5	.	TGTGCCACCCGGTTAGGCAATCAGCCCCAGCATTTT	CATRLGNQPQHF
TRBJ2-7	.	TRBV30	.	TGTGCCTGGAGTGCGGGACGGAGCTACGAGCAGTACTTC	CAWSAGRSYEQYF
TRBJ1-2	.	TRBV30	.	TGTGCCTGGTTGACAATCTATGGCTACACCTTC	CAWLTIYGYTF
TRBJ2-7	.	TRBV29-1	.	TGCAGCGTTGAAGATACAGCCGAGCAGTACTTC	CSVEDTAEQYF
TRBJ2-7	TRBD1	TRBV5-6	.	TGTGCCAGCACCGACCGGACAGGGGCTTACGAGCAGTACTTC	CASTDRTGAYEQYF